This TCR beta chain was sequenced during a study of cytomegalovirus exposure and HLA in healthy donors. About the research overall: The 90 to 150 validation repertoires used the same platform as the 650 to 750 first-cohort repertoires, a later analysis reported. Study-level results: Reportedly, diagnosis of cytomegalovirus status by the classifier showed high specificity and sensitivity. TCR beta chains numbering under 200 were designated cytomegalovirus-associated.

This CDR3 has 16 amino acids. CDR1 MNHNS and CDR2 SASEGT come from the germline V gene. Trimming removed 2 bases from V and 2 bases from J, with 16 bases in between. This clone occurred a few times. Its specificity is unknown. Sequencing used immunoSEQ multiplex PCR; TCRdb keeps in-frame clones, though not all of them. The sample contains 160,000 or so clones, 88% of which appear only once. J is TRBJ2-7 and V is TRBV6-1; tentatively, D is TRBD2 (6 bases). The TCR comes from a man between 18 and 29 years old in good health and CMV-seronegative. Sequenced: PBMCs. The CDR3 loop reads CASSESPGALAYEQYF. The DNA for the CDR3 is TGTGCCAGCAGTGAATCCCCGGGAGCCTTGGCCTACGAGCAGTACTTC.